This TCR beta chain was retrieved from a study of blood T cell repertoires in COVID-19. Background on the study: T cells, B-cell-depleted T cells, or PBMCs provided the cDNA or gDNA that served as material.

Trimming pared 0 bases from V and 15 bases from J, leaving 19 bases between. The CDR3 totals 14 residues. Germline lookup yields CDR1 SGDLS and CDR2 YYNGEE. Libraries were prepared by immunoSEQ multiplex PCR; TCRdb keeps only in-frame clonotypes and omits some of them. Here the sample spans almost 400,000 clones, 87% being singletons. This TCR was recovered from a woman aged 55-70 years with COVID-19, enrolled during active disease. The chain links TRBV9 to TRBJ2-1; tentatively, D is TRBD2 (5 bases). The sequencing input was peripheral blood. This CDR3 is CASSVAPLDSSRFF. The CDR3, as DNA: TGTGCCAGCAGCGTAGCCCCTCTGGACTCCTCGCGGTTCTTC.